This T cell receptor (beta chain) is drawn from a study of metastatic and nonmetastatic thyroid tumors. The overall study: Repertoire comparison spanned blood and tumor or nodule tissue of malignant and benign thyroid patients.

TCRdb re-called clones via MiXCR from the PCR reads. The sample holds roughly 33,000 clones, approximately 17% seen once. The CDR3 contains 13 residues. With 5 bases removed from V and 5 bases from J, the gap between germline ends came to 12 bases. Germline loops: CDR1 WSHSY, CDR2 SAAADI. This clone has ten or more counts. Patients had received no treatment of any kind before thyroid surgery. The specimen sequenced was blood. This TCR was sampled from a female donor with papillary thyroid cancer or a benign thyroid nodule (not recorded which). Some clones in this sample may be carry-over from other donors' samples. The chain carries TRBV10-2 and TRBJ2-5, with a weak D call TRBD2 (6 bases). The CDR3 sequence is CASSPTSHETQYF. The CDR3 nucleotides read TGCGCCAGCAGTCCGACTAGTCACGAGACCCAGTACTTC.